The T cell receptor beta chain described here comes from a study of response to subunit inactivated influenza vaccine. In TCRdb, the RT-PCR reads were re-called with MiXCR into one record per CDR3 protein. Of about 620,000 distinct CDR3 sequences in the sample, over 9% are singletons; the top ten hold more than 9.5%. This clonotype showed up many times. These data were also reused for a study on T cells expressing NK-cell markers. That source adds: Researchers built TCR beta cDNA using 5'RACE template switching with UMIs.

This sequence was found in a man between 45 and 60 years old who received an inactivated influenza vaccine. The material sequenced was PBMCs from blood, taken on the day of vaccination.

The chain's CDR3 is CASSVAGGPSNEQFF. The CDR3 coding sequence is TGTGCCAGCAGTGTGGCGGGGGGGCCTAGCAATGAGCAGTTCTTC. This chain connects TRBV6-1 to TRBJ2-1; 9 bases fit TRBD2. The CDR3 runs 15 residues. After removal of 4 bases from V and 6 bases from J, the junction contained 7 bases not matched to a gene. Looked up from germline, CDR1 is MNHNS and CDR2 is SASEGT.